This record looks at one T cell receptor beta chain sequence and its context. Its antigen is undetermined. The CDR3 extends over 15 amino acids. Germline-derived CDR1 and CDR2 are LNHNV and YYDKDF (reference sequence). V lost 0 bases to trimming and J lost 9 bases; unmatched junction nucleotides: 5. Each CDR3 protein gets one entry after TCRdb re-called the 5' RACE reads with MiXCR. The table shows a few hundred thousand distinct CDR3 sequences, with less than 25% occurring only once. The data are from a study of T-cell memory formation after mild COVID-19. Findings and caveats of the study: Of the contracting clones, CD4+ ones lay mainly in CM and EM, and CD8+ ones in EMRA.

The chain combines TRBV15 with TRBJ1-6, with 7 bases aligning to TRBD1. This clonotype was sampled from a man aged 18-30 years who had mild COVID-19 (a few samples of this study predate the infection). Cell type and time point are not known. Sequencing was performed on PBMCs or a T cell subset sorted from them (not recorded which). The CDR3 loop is CATSRETGLGSPLHF. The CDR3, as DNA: TGTGCCACCAGCAGAGAGACAGGGCTGGGTTCACCCCTCCACTTT.